The following is a T cell receptor (beta chain) sequence with its context. Its antigen target is currently unknown. Per-base quality was not reported, and no clone a single base away is much larger than it. V and J are trimmed by 2 bases and 2 bases, and the gene matches miss 3 bases of the junction. The cysteine opens and the phenylalanine closes a CDR3 of 15 amino acids. CDR3 DNA is the only sequence kept; it has 45 bases, read in frame from the first base. The germline V gene specifies SGDLS as CDR1 and YYNGEE as CDR2. This sample was taken from a study of cytomegalovirus exposure and HLA in healthy donors (dated by TCRdb to the late 2010s). Concerning the study at large: According to an earlier analysis of a few hundred of the donors, about 180 million T cells yielded 90 million to 130 million unique TCR beta sequences and around 280 Gb of sequence data. Roughly five DR-DQ haplotypes were treated as single units for association and clustering because of strong linkage in the cohort. A later genetic analysis took genome-wide SNP genotypes for about 55% of the roughly 700 donors and used that subset as a discovery cohort. Among some 410 genotyped donors of the cohort, an average of approximately 240,000 unique TCR beta nucleotide sequences was sequenced per donor, of which roughly 18% were non-productive. An earlier analysis of some 500 of the donors applied high-throughput TCR beta sequencing to assess whether each TCR beta V gene segment acted as functional or pseudogenic. All discovery cohort repertoires had been generated using a single sequencing platform. Class I and class II HLA loci were covered by the typing at four-digit resolution. Alongside the repertoire data, information on donor age, sex, ethnicity and CMV serostatus was compiled. An early release that covered some 630 HLA-typed donors contained about 300 gigabases of sequencing data and tens of millions of unique TCR sequences. To predict cytomegalovirus infection status, the study brought together high-throughput TCR immunosequencing, statistical association of individual TCRs with disease status, and machine learning. Along with the approximately 650-subject first cohort, a separate validation cohort of over a hundred different subjects was used. The genetic ancestry cluster associated with self-reported Caucasian donors included 65% to 90% of the 300 to 400 genotyped donors. The aim of the study was to test whether cataloging public T cell receptors could identify signatures of past pathogen exposure. A later analysis re-analyzed previously published TCR beta repertoires from roughly 600 donors and added high-resolution HLA genotyping to study TCR occurrence patterns. In the later analysis, no new phenotypic data were used to find candidate immune exposures; instead, reliance was placed on TCR beta sequences and their occurrence across donors. Typing coverage varied by locus: roughly 620-640 donors for A, B, C, DRB1 and DQB1; more than 500 for DQA1; about 600 for DPA1; about 450 for DPB1. The study used immunosequencing to profile the T cell repertoires of some 600 subjects and linked those repertoires to cytomegalovirus serostatus.

The investigation overall reported the following: Because counts were too low, more than 15 rarely observed V segments, including chromosome 9 orphons, were excluded from the earlier analysis of around 590 of the donors. Because some donors lacked HLA typing at each locus, the association tests relied only on the typed subset. At a false discovery rate of 0.05, a later analysis linked around 15,000 TCR beta sequences to specific HLA alleles. An earlier analysis of approximately 530 of the donors showed that most TCR beta V segments appeared in productive rearrangements either about 87% or about 30% of the time, which broadly matched IMGT annotations. Correlated functional status among segregating V segments might be attributable to linkage disequilibrium, but an unknown experimental factor could not be ruled out. According to a later analysis, parvovirus B19, influenza, CMV and Epstein-Barr virus appeared linked to several top co-occurrence clusters. In a later genetic analysis, a missense DCLRE1C variant was associated with V-gene and J-gene trimming of TCR beta chains, and the association was replicated in an independent cohort. Three of the identified cytomegalovirus-associated TCR beta chains were confirmed in vitro to be specific for cytomegalovirus antigens. A group of highly shared sequence variants was considered likely to be a technical artifact of the sequencing pipeline. Presence/absence analyses assumed roughly uniform sequencing depth across donors, an assumption that may not hold. The authors suggested that the approach could potentially be extended to other disease states and immunological phenotypes. Only TCR beta chains were sequenced in this cohort, and the absence of alpha or paired-chain data limited detectable features. Because the 87-base-pair reads could not distinguish some IMGT-functional V segments, including TRBV6-2 and TRBV6-3, those segments were excluded. Immune exposure information for the cohort was limited to CMV serostatus. In a later analysis, HLA-associated TCR beta chains showed more clonal expansion and lower generation probabilities than non-associated chains that were equally common. Across donors, most TCR sequences were observed very rarely, whereas some public TCRs were present in many individuals. According to a later analysis, most CMV-associated TCR beta chains appeared to be HLA-restricted, and the HLA associations seemed to be driven largely by CMV exposure. Assigning TCR associations to individual alleles was difficult when HLA alleles, especially DR and DQ, strongly co-occurred. A further reported finding was that TCR beta sequences accurately predicted the HLA-A and HLA-B alleles for most subjects in the first cohort. According to a later analysis, TCR association rates differed among HLA loci, with DRB1 alleles showing the most associated TCRs and HLA-C alleles showing the fewest. The study listed 150 to 200 TCR beta chains as associated with cytomegalovirus. In a later genetic analysis, fewer N-insertions in productive TCRs were reported among donors in an Asian-associated ancestry cluster than the approximately 670-donor mean. Cytomegalovirus status was reported to be diagnosed by the classifier with high specificity and sensitivity in both the original and validation cohorts.

The receptor library was made with the immunoSEQ multiplex PCR assay. For the multiplex PCR, a mixture combining 60 forward primers for TCR Vbeta segments and 13 reverse primers for TCR Jbeta segments was used. A multiplex PCR assay on genomic DNA amplified the CDR3 region of rearranged TCR beta genes. The amplified TCR beta libraries were sequenced on the Illumina HiSeq System as 87-base-pair reads. The authors' pipeline ran thus. Across the 600 to 700 repertoires, a later analysis counted roughly 84 million unique TCR beta chains, roughly 11 million of which were shared by at least two donors. Raw reads were error-corrected and collapsed into unique sequences by a nearest-neighbor algorithm in which closely related sequences were merged to remove PCR and sequencing errors. V, D and J gene segments were assigned by aligning CDR3 sequences to IMGT reference sequences. For a sequence to be retained, at least a six-nucleotide match to both a V gene segment and a J gene segment was required. Rearrangements were called productive when the CDR3 lacked stop codons and stayed in frame with V and J; all others were non-productive. Following IMGT convention, CDR3 was defined as the stretch from the second conserved V-encoded cysteine to the conserved J-encoded phenylalanine. In an earlier analysis of some 550 of the donors, sequences lacking an unambiguous match to a single V gene segment were excluded. In an earlier analysis of roughly 600 of the donors, a V segment was called functional when productive rearrangements were above 56.7%, and segregating when the standard deviation between donors exceeded 5%. A statistical classification framework was built to diagnose cytomegalovirus status from the catalog of TCR beta chain sequences. In a later analysis, TCR nucleotide sequences were compared against IMGT/GENE-DB human TR gene sequences so that V and J genes could be assigned. In a later analysis, CDR3 sequences and most-parsimonious VDJ recombination scenarios were assigned using the TCRdist pipeline. In a later analysis, every TCR beta chain was defined by the combination of its CDR3 amino acid sequence and its V-gene family, and reads without a unique V-gene family were dropped. To address suspected cross-contamination and a sequencing artifact, a later analysis removed approximately 590 highly shared, low-generation-probability nucleotide sequences. A later analysis calculated a clonal expansion index for each public chain from normalized within-repertoire ranks of inferred template counts. In a later analysis, generation probabilities were computed using a VDJ recombination model fitted to out-of-frame rearrangements, and the results were checked against IGoR. Hypergeometric tests were used in a later analysis to score TCR-TCR, TCR-HLA and TCR-CMV co-occurrence, with a repertoire-size bias correction applied to the TCR pairs. In a later analysis, false discovery rates were estimated by permuting HLA or CMV assignments 20 times. In a later analysis, co-occurring TCRs were grouped using DBSCAN, and TCRdist sequence similarity was added for clustering within HLA-allele-positive subsets. For co-occurrence clustering, repertoires with fewer than 30,000 or more than 120,000 public chains were excluded, along with several repertoires with anomalous nucleotide sharing. Drawn from immuneACCESS, this table holds only the in-frame rearrangements with V and J called that TCRdb kept. Clones are partly lost; checked studies trace under half to an unresolved V gene and leave the rest unexplained. D and trimming come from the DNA, and the V and J calls and clone size come from that table. In this sample the table shows under 200,000 clones, roughly 90% of which occur a single time. The biggest ten clones account for roughly 1.8% of the sample.

The cohort comprised 710 or so healthy bone marrow donors. Cohort members were all nominally healthy when sampled, although unrecorded immune exposures were likely present. The donor was CMV seronegative and belonged to the group of several hundred seronegative cohort members. Each donor provided a peripheral blood sample, and peripheral blood mononuclear cells were used for TCR beta sequencing. The Qiagen DNeasy Blood Extraction Kit was used to extract genomic DNA from the blood cell samples. The rearrangement combines TRBV9 with TRBJ2-2, with TRBD1 identical over 7 junction bases. This TCR derives from a woman younger than 35 in good health and CMV-seronegative. The sample consisted of PBMCs. The nucleotide sequence reads TGTGCCAGCAGCGTGACAGGGTCTAACACCGGGGAGCTGTTTTTT. This yields the protein CASSVTGSNTGELFF.